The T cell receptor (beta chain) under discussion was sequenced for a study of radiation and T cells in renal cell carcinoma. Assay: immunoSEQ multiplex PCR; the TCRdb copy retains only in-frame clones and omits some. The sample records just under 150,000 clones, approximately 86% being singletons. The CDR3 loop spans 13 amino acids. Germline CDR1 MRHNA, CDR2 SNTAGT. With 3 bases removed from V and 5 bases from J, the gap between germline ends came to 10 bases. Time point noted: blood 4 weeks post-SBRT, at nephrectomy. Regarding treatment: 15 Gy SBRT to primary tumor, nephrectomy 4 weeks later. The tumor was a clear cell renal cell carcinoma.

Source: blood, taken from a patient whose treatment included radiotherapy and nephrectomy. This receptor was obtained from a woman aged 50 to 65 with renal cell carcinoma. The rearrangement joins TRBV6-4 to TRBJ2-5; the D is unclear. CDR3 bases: TGTGCCAGCAGTGAAATTCGAGGCGAGACCCAGTACTTC. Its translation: CASSEIRGETQYF.